The 13 T cell receptor beta chains below were found in one sample sequenced in a study of T cells after posttransplantation cyclophosphamide. The method was immunoSEQ multiplex PCR; TCRdb's version includes in-frame clones alone and lacks a portion of them. The data hold about 47,000 clones, with 92% observed a single time. The sequenced sample consisted of PBMCs. These receptors came from a woman aged 45-65 years in good health and a related stem cell transplant donor.

The count of this clone is one. This chain joins TRBV2 and TRBJ2-2, with 8 bases fitting TRBD1. The V gene end was trimmed by 5 bases and the J gene end by 7 bases; junction bases not matched to a gene: 6. This CDR3 comprises 14 residues. Germline lookup yields CDR1 SNHLY and CDR2 FYNNEI. CDR3 nucleotide sequence: TGTGCCAGCAGTTATTGGACAGGGATCGGGGAGCTGTTTTTT. It specifies CASSYWTGIGELFF. The full variable domain, rest sourced from reference TRBV2 and TRBJ2-2, is EPEVTQTPSHQVTQMGQEVILRCVPISNHLYFYWYRQILGQKVEFLVSFYNNEISEKSEIFDDQFSVERPDGSNFTLKIRSTKLEDSAMYFCASSYWTGIGELFFGEGSRLTVL.

A single count supports this clone. The chain is built from TRBV10-1 and TRBJ2-7; 8 positions match TRBD1. CDR1 and CDR2 (germline): WNHNN, SYGVQD (reference sequence). J gave up 3 bases and V 2 bases, and 6 bases lay outside the gene matches. There are 15 residues in the CDR3. The CDR3 sequence: CASSEGRTGLYEQYF. CDR3 in DNA: TGCGCCAGCAGTGAGGGGCGGACAGGGCTCTACGAGCAGTACTTC.

The chain links TRBV9 to TRBJ2-5; D unresolved. The CDR3 runs to 18 residues. V dropped 4 bases and J dropped 0 bases, with 22 bases sitting between them. CDR1 is SGDLS, CDR2 YYNGEE, per germline. As DNA, the CDR3 is TGTGCCAGCAGCCTACTACATCGAGATTTTTCGTACCAAGAGACCCAGTACTTC. Protein sequence: CASSLLHRDFSYQETQYF. The entire variable domain, with the rest obtained from reference TRBV9 and TRBJ2-5, is as follows: DSGVTQTPKHLITATGQRVTLRCSPRSGDLSVYWYQQSLDQGLQFLIQYYNGEERAKGNILERFSAQQFPDLHSELNLSSLELGDSALYFCASSLLHRDFSYQETQYFGPGTRLLVL.

The chain is built from TRBV27 and TRBJ2-1; 14 bases fit TRBD2. Germline trimming cut 7 bases from V and 3 bases from J; bases unmatched to any gene: 11. Germline V gene lookup returns CDR1 MNHEY and CDR2 SMNVEV (reference sequence). The CDR3 totals 18 residues. The CDR3 region is CASTPRGTSGRYYNEQFF. In DNA form, the CDR3 reads TGTGCCAGCACCCCCCGAGGGACTAGCGGGAGATACTACAATGAGCAGTTCTTC.

The chain couples TRBV5-6 to TRBJ2-7, with 7 bases lining up with TRBD1. This CDR3 has 16 residues. The ends lost 4 bases at V and 4 bases at J; junction bases unmatched: 14. The germline V gene has CDR1 SGHDT and CDR2 YYEEEE. CDR3 bases: TGTGCCAGCAGCCTAATTGACAGGGCAAAGGCGTACGAGCAGTACTTC. Amino acid sequence: CASSLIDRAKAYEQYF.

The chain uses TRBV5-8 and TRBJ2-7; TRBD1 aligns across 9 bases. The CDR3 is 12 amino acids. CDR1 SGHTS and CDR2 YDEGEE come from the germline V gene. J was trimmed by 5 bases and V by 4 bases; bases with no gene match: 1. CDR3 DNA: TGTGCCAGCAGCGGGGACAGGGACGAGCAGTACTTC. The encoded protein is CASSGDRDEQYF.

The rearrangement links TRBV18 to TRBJ2-5, with a weak D call TRBD2 (5 bases). The CDR3 is 16 amino acids. Trimming cost V 4 bases and J 4 bases, with 19 bases left between them. In germline, CDR1 is KGHSH, CDR2 LQKENI. The CDR3 sequence: CASSLNNRGVGETQYF. Written as DNA, the CDR3 is TGTGCCAGCTCACTGAATAACCGGGGTGTGGGAGAGACCCAGTACTTC.

Points on this clone: The identical CDR3 is also encoded by other nucleotide sequences in the sample. V gene TRBV6-5 combines with J gene TRBJ1-1; 10 positions agree with TRBD1. J gave up 6 bases and V 6 bases, and 7 bases lay outside the gene matches. Germline values: CDR1 MNHEY, CDR2 SVGAGI. This CDR3 is 14 amino acids long. DNA for the CDR3: TGTGCCAGCAGCTGGGGACAGGGGAGGCCTGAAGCTTTCTTT. Translating it yields CASSWGQGRPEAFF.

In nucleotides, the CDR3 is TGCAGTATCAGCGGGAACACTGAAGCTTTCTTT. It is translated as CSISGNTEAFF. The V and J genes are TRBV20-1 and TRBJ1-1; D call uncertain. Trimming took 8 bases from V and 1 from J, leaving 8 bases between them. Germline loops: CDR1 DFQATT, CDR2 SNEGSKA (reference sequence). The CDR3 covers 11 residues.

The chain has TRBV30 and TRBJ1-5, with TRBD1 as a possible D gene (6 bases). V shed 0 bases and J shed 3 bases, with 9 bases lying between them. The germline gives CDR1 GTSNPN, CDR2 SVGIG (reference sequence). The CDR3 covers 14 residues. The CDR3 here is CAWSVRQANQPQHF. As DNA, the CDR3 is TGTGCCTGGAGTGTACGACAGGCCAATCAGCCCCAGCATTTT.

The rearrangement uses TRBV19 and TRBJ1-1; 7 bases fit TRBD1. Germline V gene lookup returns CDR1 LNHDA and CDR2 SQIVND (reference sequence). With 8 bases clipped from V and 0 bases from J, the junction kept 3 bases outside the gene matches. This CDR3 has 13 residues. This chain's CDR3 is CASYRGLNTEAFF. CDR3 nucleotides: TGTGCCAGTTACAGGGGATTGAACACTGAAGCTTTCTTT.

This chain connects TRBV7-9 to TRBJ1-2; the D gene is possibly TRBD1 (5 bases). The CDR3 covers 13 residues. Germline assignment: CDR1 SEHNR and CDR2 FQNEAQ (reference sequence). The V end lost 6 bases, the J end lost 6 bases, and 14 bases lay between the germline ends. The CDR3 DNA sequence: TGTGCCAGCAGGATAGTCGGGGGGAATGGCTACACCTTC. This gives the protein CASRIVGGNGYTF.

The chain couples TRBV9 to TRBJ1-1; 7 bases match TRBD1. V shed 3 bases, J shed 3 bases, and the junction held 8 bases outside the gene matches. Germline CDR1 and CDR2: SGDLS and YYNGEE. This CDR3 region has 15 residues. CDR3 sequence reads: CASSGDRDDDTEAFF. CDR3 DNA sequence: TGTGCCAGCAGCGGTGACAGGGACGACGACACTGAAGCTTTCTTT.